This T cell receptor beta chain stems from a study of T cell changes during pregnancy in multiple sclerosis. V was cut by 7 bases and J by 9 bases, with 16 bases left in between. The germline gives CDR1 MDHEN, CDR2 SYDVKM. This CDR3 is built from 12 residues. Repertoires were generated with immunoSEQ multiplex PCR, while TCRdb's copy carries only in-frame clones and drops some. The sample lists about 50,000 clones, roughly 92% seen once, with approximately 0.4% in the top ten. Here the sequenced sample was CD4+ T cells from peripheral blood mononuclear cells, taken before pregnancy. The sequence derives from a female donor with multiple sclerosis, enrolled in a pregnancy study. The rearrangement links TRBV28 to TRBJ2-7; D is perhaps TRBD1 (5 bases). CDR3 protein: CASTRTPGPQYF. The CDR3 DNA reads TGTGCCAGCACCCGGACACCGGGTCCGCAGTACTTC.